This T cell receptor (beta chain) originates from a study of T cell responses to AZD1222 COVID-19 vaccine. On the study more broadly: Combined were second doses at about 4 or about 12 weeks. Study-level findings and limits: There were mostly white British donors and more females than males, and clonal diversity was possibly underestimated. Samples come after the peak T cell response, not at day 14. With dominance at 160-218 and 743-854, vaccine-associated CD4 TCRs spanned spike.

Of note for this clone: The antigen remains undetermined.

Germline CDR1 reads SGDLS; CDR2 reads YYNGEE. J gave up 4 bases and V 3 bases, and 5 bases lay outside the gene matches. This CDR3 has 14 amino acids. Method: immunoSEQ multiplex PCR; TCRdb's copy keeps in-frame clones and lacks some. The sample has around 96,000 clones; roughly 84% are singletons. The source is an adult in good health. V and J are TRBV9 and TRBJ2-7; 9 bases are shared with TRBD1. The sequenced sample was peripheral blood, obtained on day 0 of AZD1222 vaccination. The CDR3 reads CASSATGGHYEQYF. DNA of the CDR3: TGTGCCAGCAGCGCCACAGGGGGCCATTACGAGCAGTACTTC. The whole variable domain, filled in from reference TRBV9 and TRBJ2-7, reads DSGVTQTPKHLITATGQRVTLRCSPRSGDLSVYWYQQSLDQGLQFLIQYYNGEERAKGNILERFSAQQFPDLHSELNLSSLELGDSALYFCASSATGGHYEQYFGPGTRLTVT.